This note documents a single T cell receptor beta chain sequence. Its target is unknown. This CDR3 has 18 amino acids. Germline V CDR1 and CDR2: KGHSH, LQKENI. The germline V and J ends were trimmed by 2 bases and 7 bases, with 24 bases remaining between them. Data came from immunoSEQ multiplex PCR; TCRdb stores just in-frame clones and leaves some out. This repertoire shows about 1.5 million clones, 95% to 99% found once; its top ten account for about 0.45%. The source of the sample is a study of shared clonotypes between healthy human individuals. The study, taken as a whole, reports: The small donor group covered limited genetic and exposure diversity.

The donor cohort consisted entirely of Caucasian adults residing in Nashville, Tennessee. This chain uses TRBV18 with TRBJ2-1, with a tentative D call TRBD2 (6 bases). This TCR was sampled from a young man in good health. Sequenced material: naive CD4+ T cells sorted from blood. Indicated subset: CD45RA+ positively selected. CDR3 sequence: CASSPSSQGSSGKNEQFF. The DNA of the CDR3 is TGTGCCAGCTCACCATCGTCCCAAGGAAGTAGCGGTAAGAATGAGCAGTTCTTC.